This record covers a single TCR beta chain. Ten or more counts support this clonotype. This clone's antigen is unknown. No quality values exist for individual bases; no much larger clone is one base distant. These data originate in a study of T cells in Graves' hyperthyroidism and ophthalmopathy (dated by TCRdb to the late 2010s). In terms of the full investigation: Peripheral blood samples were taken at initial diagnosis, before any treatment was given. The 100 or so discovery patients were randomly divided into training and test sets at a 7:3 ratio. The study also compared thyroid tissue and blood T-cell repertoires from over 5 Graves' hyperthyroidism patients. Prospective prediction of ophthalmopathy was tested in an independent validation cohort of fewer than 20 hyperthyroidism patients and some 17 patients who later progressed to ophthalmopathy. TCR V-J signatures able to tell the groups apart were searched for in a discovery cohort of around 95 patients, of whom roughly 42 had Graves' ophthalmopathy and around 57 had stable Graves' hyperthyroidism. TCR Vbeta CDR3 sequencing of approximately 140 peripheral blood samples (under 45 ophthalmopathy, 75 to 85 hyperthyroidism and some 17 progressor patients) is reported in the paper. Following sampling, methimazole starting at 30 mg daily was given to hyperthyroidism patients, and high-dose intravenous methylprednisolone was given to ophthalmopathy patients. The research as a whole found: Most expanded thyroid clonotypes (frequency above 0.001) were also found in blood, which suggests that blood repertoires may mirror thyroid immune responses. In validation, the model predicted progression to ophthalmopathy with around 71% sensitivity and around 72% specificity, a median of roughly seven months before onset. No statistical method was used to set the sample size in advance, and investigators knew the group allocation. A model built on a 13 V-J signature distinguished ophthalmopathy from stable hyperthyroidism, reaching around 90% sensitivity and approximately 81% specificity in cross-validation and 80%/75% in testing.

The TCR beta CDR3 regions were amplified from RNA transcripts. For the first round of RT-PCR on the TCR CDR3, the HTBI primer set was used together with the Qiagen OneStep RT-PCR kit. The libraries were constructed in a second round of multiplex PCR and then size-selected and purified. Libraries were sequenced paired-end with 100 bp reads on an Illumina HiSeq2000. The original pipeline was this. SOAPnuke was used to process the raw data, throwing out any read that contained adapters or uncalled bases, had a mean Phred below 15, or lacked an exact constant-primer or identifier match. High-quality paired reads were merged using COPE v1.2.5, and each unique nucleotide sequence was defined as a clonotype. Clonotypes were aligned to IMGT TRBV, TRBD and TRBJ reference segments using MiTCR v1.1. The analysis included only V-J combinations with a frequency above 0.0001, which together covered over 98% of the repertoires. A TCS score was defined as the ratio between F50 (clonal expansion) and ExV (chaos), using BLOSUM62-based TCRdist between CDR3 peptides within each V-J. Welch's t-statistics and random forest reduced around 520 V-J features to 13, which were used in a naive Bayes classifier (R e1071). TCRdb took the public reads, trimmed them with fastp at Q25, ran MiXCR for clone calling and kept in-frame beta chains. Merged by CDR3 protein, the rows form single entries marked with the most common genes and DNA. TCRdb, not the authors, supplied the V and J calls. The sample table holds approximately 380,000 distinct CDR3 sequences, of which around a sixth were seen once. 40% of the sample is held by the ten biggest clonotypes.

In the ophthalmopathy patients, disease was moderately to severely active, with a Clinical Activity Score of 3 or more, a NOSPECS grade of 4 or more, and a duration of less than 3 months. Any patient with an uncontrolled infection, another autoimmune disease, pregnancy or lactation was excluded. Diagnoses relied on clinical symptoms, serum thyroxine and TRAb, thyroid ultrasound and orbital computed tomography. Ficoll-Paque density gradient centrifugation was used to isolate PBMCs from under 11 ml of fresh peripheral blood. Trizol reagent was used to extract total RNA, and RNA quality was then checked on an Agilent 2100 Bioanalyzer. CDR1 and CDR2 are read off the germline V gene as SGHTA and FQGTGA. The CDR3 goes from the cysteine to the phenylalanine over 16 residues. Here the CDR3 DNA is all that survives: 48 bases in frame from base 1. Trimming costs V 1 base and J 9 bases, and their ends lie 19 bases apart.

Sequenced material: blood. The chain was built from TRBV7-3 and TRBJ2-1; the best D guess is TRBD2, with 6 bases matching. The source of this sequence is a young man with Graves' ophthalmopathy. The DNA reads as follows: TGTGCCAGCAGCTTAATCAGTAGCGGATCCCCCAGTGAGCAGTTCTTC. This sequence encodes CASSLISSGSPSEQFF.